Listed below are T cell receptor beta chains from one sample, sequenced in a study of T cells in Graves' hyperthyroidism and ophthalmopathy. TCRdb called the multiplex PCR reads again in MiXCR, with one record for every CDR3 protein. The table shows more than 600,000 distinct CDR3 sequences, with about a sixth occurring only once. What was sequenced was blood. Receptors were obtained from a man aged 18 to 29 with Graves' hyperthyroidism. Each CDR3 is given without its conserved first and last residue.

v_call cdr3_aa
TRBV14 ASSPMRAVLAGNNEQF
TRBV27 ASSLGFSYNEQF
TRBV6-2/TRBV6-3 ASSLAGGLLSYEQY
TRBV20-1 SATRQIQETQY
TRBV27 ASSLLPRNTEAF
TRBV11-3 ASLAGRKLATGGGNEQF
TRBV19 ASSTGRGWGGELF
TRBV7-9 ASSLAFSGSNNEQF
TRBV9 ASSVEPRGDNEQF
TRBV19 ASKIGTSGRGEQF
TRBV5-6 ASSLPNRLRGNTIY
TRBV28 ASSLLGANTEAF
TRBV6-1 ASSGGQGARGYT
TRBV28 ASSSLDLHTGELF
TRBV28 ASSSQGKDEQF
TRBV12-3/TRBV12-4 ASSLSLIAGGYEQY
TRBV2 ASSEVLGRVRTGELF
TRBV20-1 SARPALASSTDTQY
TRBV10-3 AISEGGLWEQF
TRBV5-5 ASSLMDSNPRETQY
TRBV28 ASSFPGTAYKQF
TRBV29-1 SANRGPYEQY
TRBV28 ASSFSDRIATNEKLF
TRBV14 ASSQPGFPEGDEAF
TRBV2 ASRDRQGFQPQH
TRBV12-3/TRBV12-4 AITRGARNSPLH
TRBV28 ASSKITEAF
TRBV30 AWRSSFTDTQY
TRBV6-1 ASSLSGSQIETQY
TRBV20-1 SARTSGGRGSYNEQF
TRBV27 ASSQGGAGTEAF
TRBV18 ASSPYGQGSTGELF
TRBV20-1 SARMAVSTDTQY
TRBV4-1 ASSQAASAYSYNEQF
TRBV12-3/TRBV12-4 ASSLQARQETQY
TRBV28 ASSSRTSGQFYEQY
TRBV13 ASRAVNQPQH
TRBV5-5 ASSIQGLEAF
TRBV4-2 ASSEGQGSTEAF
TRBV7-9 ASSLGTGGISYEQY
TRBV20-1 SARDRSNQPQH
TRBV6-2/TRBV6-3 ASSYSRVSGTYEQY
TRBV27 ASKAGANYGYT
TRBV10-3 ATGTGEVYEQY
TRBV27 ASTRGGAGTEAF
TRBV7-2 ASSFSGDSEAF
TRBV27 ASSFMARSTDTQY
TRBV20-1 SAWVGTQY
TRBV2 ASSEFGQGETQY
TRBV12-3/TRBV12-4 ATTQRELVTQY
TRBV30 AWNRRGSGNTIY
TRBV20-1 SATSRGRGTEAF